The table lists the clone carrying this TCR beta chain with many counts. These data belong to a study of breast tumors, draining lymph nodes, adjacent tissues. The CDR3 is 13 residues long. V dropped 5 bases and J dropped 6; count of bases not matched to a gene: 7. The germline V gene has CDR1 MNHEY and CDR2 SMNVEV (reference sequence). TCRdb reanalysed the multiplex PCR reads using MiXCR and keeps one entry per CDR3 protein. The table shows 100,000 to 150,000 distinct CDR3 sequences, with approximately 20% occurring only once. Axillary draining lymph nodes of breast cancer patients supplied the node samples.

This clonotype was sampled from a female donor with breast cancer. Some clones in this sample may be carry-over from other donors' samples. The sample comprised axillary lymph node tissue. The chain employs TRBV27 and TRBJ2-7; the match to TRBD1 covers 7 bases. CDR3 in amino acids: CASSTGQRGEQYF. CDR3 nucleotides: TGTGCCAGCAGTACGGGACAGAGGGGCGAGCAGTACTTC.